The sequence of this T cell receptor (beta chain) was determined in a study of CD8+ T cells in alopecia areata. Per germline, CDR1 GTSNPN and CDR2 SVGIG (reference sequence). V dropped 3 bases and J dropped 2 bases, with 16 bases sitting between them. The CDR3 sequence is 16 residues long. RNA was extracted and reverse transcribed into cDNA as the sequencing template. Profiling relied on immunoSEQ multiplex PCR, and the TCRdb table lists in-frame clones only, not all of them. Counted here are some 170,000 clones, roughly 60% occurring once; the ten biggest clones make up 16%. The sample's treatment: oral pan-JAK inhibitor, 5-10 mg twice daily. Lesional scalp punch biopsies and peripheral blood came from alopecia areata patients.

Material: CD4+ T cells sorted from blood, obtained at roughly week 55, from a patient treated with tofacitinib. The gene calls are TRBV30 and TRBJ2-2, with a possible D match to TRBD1 (5 bases). The clonotype comes from a human donor with alopecia areata. The CDR3 sequence: CAWRGTRQRNTGELFF. The CDR3 DNA sequence: TGTGCCTGGAGGGGAACCCGACAGAGAAACACCGGGGAGCTGTTTTTT.